This paragraph covers one T cell receptor beta chain sequence. Its target is unknown. Sequencing used immunoSEQ multiplex PCR; TCRdb keeps in-frame clones, though not all of them. There are 150,000 to 200,000 clones in the sample; 92% occur only once, and about 1.5% lies in the top ten. This record comes from a study of T cell responses to AZD1222 COVID-19 vaccine. Study results and limitations: At baseline, just a handful of AZD1222 recipients tested seropositive. Clonal diversity may have been underestimated, and the donors were mostly white British, with more females than males. Spike-wide coverage was observed for vaccine-associated CD4 TCRs, with dominant responses at 160-218 and 743-854.

Germline-derived CDR1 and CDR2 are MDHEN and SYDVKM. This CDR3 spans 15 amino acids. V shed 6 bases and J shed 1 base, with 15 bases lying between them. This material consisted of peripheral blood, taken 28 days after the second AZD1222 dose. The sequence was obtained from an adult who received the AZD1222 COVID-19 vaccine. The chain links TRBV28 to TRBJ1-1, with TRBD1 as a possible D gene (5 bases). The CDR3 sequence: CASSLAGGTNTEAFF. CDR3 bases: TGTGCCAGCAGCCTGGCCGGGGGTACGAACACTGAAGCTTTCTTT.